A single T cell receptor (beta chain) is shown here with its context. No antigen is known for it. PCR used 60 Vbeta primers and 13 Jbeta primers. TCRdb keeps only in-frame clones here, not all; method: immunoSEQ multiplex PCR. This sample's table has about 150,000 clones. This record belongs to a study of cytomegalovirus exposure and HLA in healthy donors. Findings and limits, study-wide: High specificity and sensitivity for cytomegalovirus status were reported for the classifier. Specificity for CMV antigens was confirmed in vitro for a few of the CMV-associated chains.

The CDR3 has 18 amino acids. Germline V gene lookup returns CDR1 SGHVS and CDR2 FNYEAQ. The source of this sequence is a man aged 30 to 45 in good health and CMV-seronegative. The sequenced material came from PBMCs. The gene calls are TRBV7-6 and TRBJ2-5, with D tentatively TRBD2 (6 bases). The J call may be faulty, since TRBJ2-7 better matches the DNA end. CDR3 sequence: CASSPLINRERLGVEQYF. Written as DNA, the CDR3 is TGTGCCAGCAGCCCCTTGATAAACCGGGAGCGACTGGGGGTCGAGCAGTACTTC.